This TCR beta chain was identified in a study of CD4 T cells in relation to SARS-CoV-2 and coronaviruses. CD4+ T cells from unexposed donors were obtained before the COVID-19 pandemic (2011-2018). After around nine days of culture, CD4+ T cells were isolated. Repertoires were generated with immunoSEQ multiplex PCR, while TCRdb's copy carries only in-frame clones and drops some. This table has 23,000 or so clones, about three quarters appearing once. Only a few counts were recorded for this clone. Its target is unknown. The material sequenced was CD4+ T cells from PBMCs, cultured in vitro. This receptor was identified in a human donor in good health.

CDR3 sequence reads: CASSKEDPRPSSYEQYF. For the CDR3, the DNA is TGTGCCAGCAGCAAAGAGGACCCTAGACCGAGCTCCTACGAGCAGTACTTC. The chain links TRBV21-1 to TRBJ2-7. TRBV21-1 is marked as a pseudogene. CDR3 length: 17 amino acids.